These 25 T cell receptor beta chains were all obtained from the same sample, sequenced in a study of patients and donors after allogeneic stem cell transplantation. In TCRdb, the RT-PCR reads were re-called with MiXCR into one record per CDR3 protein. The sample yields about 400,000 distinct CDR3 sequences, around 16% seen once. The source material was blood, either unsorted or a sorted T cell fraction (not recorded which). The origin of the receptors is a human donor who was either an allogeneic HSCT recipient or a stem cell or donor lymphocyte infusion donor (not recorded which). It is not recorded whose cells these are; they may come from a transplant donor.

As regards this clonotype: This may arise from a read error, as a much more abundant clone is one base away. The chain recombines TRBV5-1 with TRBJ2-1; D not certain. Per the germline V gene, CDR1 is SGHRS and CDR2 is YFSETQ. This CDR3 comprises 15 residues. V was trimmed by 6 bases and J by 1 base, leaving 14 bases between them. Here the CDR3 reads CASTEKKLSYNEQFF. The CDR3, as DNA: TGCGCCAGCACCGAAAAGAAGTTATCCTACAATGAGCAGTTCTTC.

This clonotype was counted a few times. This chain links TRBV7-9 with TRBJ2-7, with D hard to call. From germline, CDR1 is SEHNR and CDR2 FQNEAQ (reference sequence). This CDR3 is built from 13 residues. Trimming stripped 6 bases from V and 0 bases from J, with 9 bases between. The CDR3 DNA is TGTGCCAGCAGTTATGACGTCTCCTACGAGCAGTACTTC. This encodes CASSYDVSYEQYF.

This clonotype was observed a handful of times. The genes are TRBV2 and TRBJ1-1, with D hard to call. CDR3 length: 13 residues. Trimming removed 4 bases at V and 1 base at J, with 7 bases between. CDR1 and CDR2 (germline): SNHLY, FYNNEI. The CDR3 sequence is CASSAPRNTEAFF. The CDR3 DNA reads as TGTGCCAGCAGTGCTCCTAGGAACACTGAAGCTTTCTTT.

The chain couples TRBV10-3 to TRBJ2-4; D not certain. Looked up from germline, CDR1 is ENHRY and CDR2 is SYGVKD. This CDR3 contains 13 residues. V shed 10 bases and J shed 4 bases, with 14 bases lying between them. CDR3 DNA: TGTGCCACCCTCGATATCGCTAAAAACATTCAGTACTTC. Residues: CATLDIAKNIQYF.

The sample holds a few counts of this clonotype. V gene TRBV12-3 or TRBV12-4 combines with J gene TRBJ2-5; unclear D gene. This CDR3 comprises 13 residues. V lost 3 bases and J lost 7, with 12 bases in between. The DNA for the CDR3 is TGTGCCAGCAGTTTCGGCCCCAAGGGGACCCAGTACTTC. Translation: CASSFGPKGTQYF.

The CDR3: CASSVVQNNEQFF. Here the CDR3 DNA reads TGTGCCAGCAGCGTAGTACAGAACAATGAGCAGTTCTTC. The gene calls are TRBV9 and TRBJ2-1, with D uncertain. The V end was cut by 0 bases, the J end by 5 bases, with 6 bases between. Looked up from germline, CDR1 is SGDLS and CDR2 is YYNGEE. The CDR3 runs to 13 residues.

The chain recombines TRBV5-1 with TRBJ1-4; a weak D match, TRBD1 (5 bases). The CDR3 is made up of 13 amino acids. From germline, CDR1 is SGHRS and CDR2 YFSETQ. The germline V and J ends were trimmed by 5 bases and 5 bases, with 10 bases remaining between them. The CDR3 coding sequence is TGCGCCAGCAGTCGGGACGGGAATGAAAAACTGTTTTTT. As protein: CASSRDGNEKLFF.

The CDR3 nucleotides are TGTGCCAGCACGTGGGTTGCGGGAGAGACCCAGTACTTC. Translating it yields CASTWVAGETQYF. This sequence joins TRBV6-1 and TRBJ2-5; D may be TRBD2 (5 bases). With 7 bases removed from V and 4 bases from J, the gap between germline ends came to 13 bases. Looked up from germline, CDR1 is MNHNS and CDR2 is SASEGT. The CDR3 is 13 amino acids.

This chain uses TRBV6-5 with TRBJ1-1, with D maybe TRBD1 (5 bases). Germline CDR1 reads MNHEY; CDR2 reads SVGAGI. The CDR3 length is 15 residues. Deletions cut 4 bases from V and 8 bases from J, with 20 bases between. The DNA of the CDR3 is TGTGCCAGCAGTTTGGACACCAAGATTTCTAGGGAAGCTTTCTTT. This encodes CASSLDTKISREAFF.

This clonotype was counted between two and nine times. V and J are TRBV9 and TRBJ2-5; D ambiguous. V was clipped by 0 bases and J by 0 bases, with 9 bases between them. Germline V gene data show CDR1 as SGDLS and CDR2 as YYNGEE. CDR3 length: 15 amino acids. The CDR3 protein is CASSVEGRDQETQYF. Here the CDR3 DNA reads TGTGCCAGCAGCGTAGAGGGTAGGGACCAAGAGACCCAGTACTTC.

This clonotype has more than one count but fewer than ten. The V gene is TRBV11-3, the J gene TRBJ2-1, with 7 bases lining up with TRBD2. This CDR3 has 17 amino acids. V gave up 5 bases and J gave up 0 bases; unmatched junction bases: 10. Germline CDR1 reads SGHNT; CDR2 reads YENEEA. Here the CDR3 DNA reads TGTGCCAGCAGCCCCCCCGGGACTACGAGCTCCTACAATGAGCAGTTCTTC. Amino acids: CASSPPGTTSSYNEQFF.

There are a few counts of this clonotype. The chain has TRBV4-1 and TRBJ2-3; no definite D call. The CDR3 has 12 amino acids. Germline V lookup: CDR1 MGHRA, CDR2 YSYEKL. V was clipped by 4 bases and J by 8 bases, with 10 bases between them. The CDR3 region is CASSPHSVTQYF. DNA of the CDR3: TGCGCCAGCAGCCCTCATTCGGTTACGCAGTATTTT.

This clonotype was detected a few times. The CDR3 DNA reads as TGTGCCAGCAGCAGACTAGCGGGAAGTAATGAGCAGTTCTTC. This gives the protein CASSRLAGSNEQFF. This sequence joins TRBV21-1 and TRBJ2-1; the tabulated D call, TRBD2, remains unverified against the DNA. TRBV21-1 is marked as a pseudogene. The CDR3 extends over 14 amino acids.

This chain connects TRBV5-6 to TRBJ1-5; D is undetermined. CDR3 length: 15 amino acids. CDR1 SGHDT and CDR2 YYEEEE come from the germline V gene. The germline V and J ends were trimmed by 3 bases and 6 bases, with 16 bases remaining between them. The CDR3 spells CASSSEGLPGQPQHF. CDR3 in DNA: TGTGCCAGCAGCTCCGAAGGGCTTCCGGGTCAGCCCCAGCATTTT.

The V and J genes are TRBV20-1 and TRBJ2-4; possibly TRBD2 for D (6 bases). V was pared by 4 bases and J by 1 base, with 8 bases between. The V gene's germline CDR1 is DFQATT and CDR2 SNEGSKA (reference sequence). This CDR3 contains 13 residues. Written as DNA, the CDR3 is TGCAGTGCTATTGCGGGGGCCAAAAACATTCAGTACTTC. This sequence encodes CSAIAGAKNIQYF.

This clonotype was counted a few times. This CDR3 is CSGSWTGSSYEQYF. The CDR3 DNA reads as TGCAGCGGATCCTGGACGGGAAGCTCCTACGAGCAGTACTTC. The chain employs TRBV29-1 and TRBJ2-7; TRBD2 is a possible D gene (5 bases). The length of the CDR3 is 14 residues. From germline, CDR1 is SQVTM and CDR2 ANQGSEA. V dropped 7 bases and J dropped 0 bases, with 16 bases sitting between them.

This clonotype was observed a few times. V gene TRBV10-3 combines with J gene TRBJ2-1, with TRBD1 identical over 9 bases. In germline, CDR1 is ENHRY, CDR2 SYGVKD. The J segment lost 1 base and the V segment lost 7 bases, leaving 5 bases of the junction unmatched. CDR3 length equals 15 residues. The CDR3 sequence is CAINRQGVSYNEQFF. The CDR3 DNA follows: TGTGCCATCAACAGACAGGGGGTGTCCTACAATGAGCAGTTCTTC.

This clonotype was counted many times. The chain is built from TRBV12-3 or TRBV12-4 and TRBJ2-3; TRBD2 matches 8 bases. The CDR3 is 14 residues long. V shed 5 bases and J 4 bases; nucleotides not matched to a gene: 5. In DNA form, the CDR3 reads TGTGCCAGCAGTCGGGGGGGCGGGGCAGATACGCAGTATTTT. Residues: CASSRGGGADTQYF.

This clonotype has only a few counts. The chain links TRBV7-2 to TRBJ2-7; maybe TRBD1 (6 bases). The V gene's germline CDR1 is SGHTA and CDR2 FQGNSA. This CDR3 is 14 amino acids long. V lost 2 bases and J 3 bases, leaving 11 bases between the germline ends. As DNA, the CDR3 is TGTGCCAGCAGCTTAACGGGACAAAACTACGAGCAGTACTTC. This gives the protein CASSLTGQNYEQYF. Full variable domain (missing parts from reference TRBV7-2 and TRBJ2-7): GAGVSQSPSNKVTEKGKDVELRCDPISGHTALYWYRQSLGQGLEFLIYFQGNSAPDKSGLPSDRFSAERTGGSVSTLTIQRTQQEDSAVYLCASSLTGQNYEQYFGPGTRLTVT.

This clonotype was seen at least ten times. This chain links TRBV9 with TRBJ1-1, with D perhaps matching TRBD1 (5 bases). The V gene's germline CDR1 is SGDLS and CDR2 YYNGEE. The CDR3 runs 14 residues. With 4 bases removed from V and 3 bases from J, the gap between germline ends came to 13 bases. The CDR3 loop is CASSPQGTDTEAFF. The CDR3 DNA follows: TGTGCCAGCAGCCCTCAGGGAACGGACACTGAAGCTTTCTTT.

This clonotype was counted only a few times. The chain uses TRBV2 and TRBJ2-7; D gene uncertain. The germline V gene encodes CDR1 SNHLY and CDR2 FYNNEI. With 7 bases removed from V and 3 bases from J, the gap between germline ends came to 10 bases. CDR3 length equals 12 residues. CDR3 protein: CASTPAVYEQYF. For the CDR3, the DNA is TGTGCCAGCACCCCGGCGGTCTACGAGCAGTACTTC.

The rearrangement joins TRBV13 to TRBJ2-7, with TRBD1 as a possible D gene (5 bases). V was pared by 5 bases and J by 6 bases, with 20 bases between. The CDR3 is made up of 15 amino acids. Germline CDR1 PRHDT, CDR2 FYEKMQ (reference sequence). The CDR3 DNA sequence: TGTGCCAGCAGCCAAGGCCGTCAGGGTTTAGGCGAGCAGTACTTC. It codes for CASSQGRQGLGEQYF.

V and J are TRBV3-1 and TRBJ2-2; D is possibly TRBD1 (6 bases). Trimming took 6 bases from V and 0 from J, leaving 17 bases between them. The germline V gene encodes CDR1 LGHDT and CDR2 YNNKEL (reference sequence). This CDR3 spans 17 amino acids. The CDR3 DNA sequence: TGTGCCAGCAGACCCCAGCTTCCAGGGGCGAACACCGGGGAGCTGTTTTTT. It specifies CASRPQLPGANTGELFF.

This clonotype was seen many times. This chain connects TRBV11-1 to TRBJ1-3, with D possibly matching TRBD1 (6 bases). The V gene lost 2 bases and the J gene lost 0 bases, with 20 bases spanning the gap. CDR1 SGHAT and CDR2 FQDESV come from the germline V gene (reference sequence). There are 19 residues in the CDR3. CDR3 bases: TGTGCCAGCAGCTTACCCAGAACTGGGGGCACCCGCTCTGGAAACACCATATATTTT. This translates into CASSLPRTGGTRSGNTIYF.

The table lists this clonotype with a few counts. V is TRBV6-5 and J is TRBJ2-5; D may correspond to TRBD1 or TRBD2 (5 bases each). CDR1 is MNHEY, CDR2 SVGAGI, per germline. Trimming cost V 0 bases and J 4 bases, with 9 bases left between them. CDR3 length: 14 residues. CDR3 bases: TGTGCCAGCAGTTACTCGACTGGGGGAGAGACCCAGTACTTC. This sequence encodes CASSYSTGGETQYF.